This T cell receptor (beta chain) was retrieved from a study of control samples from healthy donors and cancer patients. The repertoire was sequenced with immunoSEQ multiplex PCR; TCRdb's copy has only in-frame clones and lacks some. The table lists over 150,000 clones, roughly 95% of them singletons. Germline lookup yields CDR1 SGHTS and CDR2 YDEGEE. CDR3 length equals 16 residues. Trimming shortened V by 5 bases and J by 3 bases, and 17 bases separated the two germline ends. The V gene is TRBV5-8, the J gene TRBJ1-4, with a tentative D call TRBD1 (6 bases). The sequence was collected from a woman between 25 and 40 years old in good health. The sequenced sample consisted of blood. CDR3 in DNA: TGTGCCAGCAGGCTGACAGGCGGCGTGGCTAATGAAAAACTGTTTTTT. Translation: CASRLTGGVANEKLFF.